This T cell receptor beta chain was captured by sequencing in a study of glioma-infiltrating T cells after dendritic cell vaccination. The V gene lost 0 bases and the J gene lost 4 bases, with 10 bases spanning the gap. The CDR3 has 14 residues. Looked up from germline, CDR1 is SGHNT and CDR2 is YYREEE (reference sequence). Method: immunoSEQ multiplex PCR; TCRdb's copy keeps in-frame clones and lacks some. The table includes about 92,000 clones, 85% to 90% detected once. The receptor's source is a human donor with glioblastoma. Source: blood, taken before dendritic cell vaccination. This sequence joins TRBV5-4 and TRBJ1-2, with a weak D call TRBD1 (6 bases). CDR3 sequence: CASSLEDSIYGYTF. DNA for the CDR3: TGTGCCAGCAGCTTGGAGGACAGTATCTATGGCTACACCTTC.